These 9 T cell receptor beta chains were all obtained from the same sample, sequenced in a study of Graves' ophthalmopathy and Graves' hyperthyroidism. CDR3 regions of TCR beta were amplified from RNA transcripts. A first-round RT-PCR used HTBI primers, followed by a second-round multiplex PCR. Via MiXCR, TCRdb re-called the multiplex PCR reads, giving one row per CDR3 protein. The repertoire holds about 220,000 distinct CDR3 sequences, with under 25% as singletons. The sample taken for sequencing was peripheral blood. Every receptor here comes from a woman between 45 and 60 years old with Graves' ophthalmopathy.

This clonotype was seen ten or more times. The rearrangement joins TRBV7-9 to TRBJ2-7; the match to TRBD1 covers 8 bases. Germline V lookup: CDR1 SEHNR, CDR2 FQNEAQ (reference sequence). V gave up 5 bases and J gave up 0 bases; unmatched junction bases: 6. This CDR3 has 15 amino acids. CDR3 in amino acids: CASSTGQDISYEQYF. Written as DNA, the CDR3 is TGTGCCAGCAGCACGGGACAGGATATCTCCTACGAGCAGTACTTC.

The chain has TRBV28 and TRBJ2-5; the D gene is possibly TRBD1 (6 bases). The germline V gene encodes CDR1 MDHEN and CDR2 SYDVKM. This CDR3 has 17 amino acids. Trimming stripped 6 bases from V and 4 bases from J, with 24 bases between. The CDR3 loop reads CASSTSATAGVGETQYF. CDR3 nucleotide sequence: TGTGCCAGCAGCACATCAGCGACGGCAGGGGTTGGAGAGACCCAGTACTTC.

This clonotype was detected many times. The CDR3 sequence is CATSDSTSPGRAFF. CDR3 bases: TGTGCCACCAGTGACTCAACTTCACCCGGTAGAGCTTTCTTT. The chain has TRBV24-1 and TRBJ1-1; D is unclear. Trimming cost V 4 bases and J 10 bases, with 18 bases left between them. The germline V gene has CDR1 KGHDR and CDR2 SFDVKD. The length of the CDR3 is 14 residues.

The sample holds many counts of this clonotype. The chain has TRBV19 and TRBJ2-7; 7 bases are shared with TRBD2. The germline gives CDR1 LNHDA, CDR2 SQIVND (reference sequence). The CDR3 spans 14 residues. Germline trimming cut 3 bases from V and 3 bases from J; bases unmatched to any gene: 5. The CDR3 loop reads CASSMPSGNYEQYF. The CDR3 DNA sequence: TGTGCCAGTAGTATGCCTAGCGGAAACTACGAGCAGTACTTC. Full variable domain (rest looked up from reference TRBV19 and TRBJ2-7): DGGITQSPKYLFRKEGQNVTLSCEQNLNHDAMYWYRQDPGQGLRLIYYSQIVNDFQKGDIAEGYSVSREKKESFPLTVTSAQKNPTAFYLCASSMPSGNYEQYFGPGTRLTVT.

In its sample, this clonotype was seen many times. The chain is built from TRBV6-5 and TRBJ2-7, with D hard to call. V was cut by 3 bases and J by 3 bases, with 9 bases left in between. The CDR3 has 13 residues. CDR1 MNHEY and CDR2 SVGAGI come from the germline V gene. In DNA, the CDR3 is TGTGCCAGCAGTTATGACCTTAACTACGAGCAGTACTTC. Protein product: CASSYDLNYEQYF.

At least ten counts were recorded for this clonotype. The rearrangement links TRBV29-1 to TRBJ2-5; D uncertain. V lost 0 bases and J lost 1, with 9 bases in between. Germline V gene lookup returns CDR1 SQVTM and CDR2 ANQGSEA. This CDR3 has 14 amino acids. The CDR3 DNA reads TGCAGCGTTGAAGATCACGGATTCCAAGAGACCCAGTACTTC. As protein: CSVEDHGFQETQYF.

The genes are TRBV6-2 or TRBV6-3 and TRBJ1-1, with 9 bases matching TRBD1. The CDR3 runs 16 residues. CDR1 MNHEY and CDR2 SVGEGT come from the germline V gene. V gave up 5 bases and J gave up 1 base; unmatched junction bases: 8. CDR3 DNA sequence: TGTGCCAGCAGTAATACCCCACAGGGGGCGAACACTGAAGCTTTCTTT. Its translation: CASSNTPQGANTEAFF.

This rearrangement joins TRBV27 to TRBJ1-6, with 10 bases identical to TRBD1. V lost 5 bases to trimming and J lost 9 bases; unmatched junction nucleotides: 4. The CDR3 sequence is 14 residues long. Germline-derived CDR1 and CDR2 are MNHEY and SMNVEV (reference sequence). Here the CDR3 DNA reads TGTGCCAGCAGTCCTGGACAGGGGGTTTCACCCCTCCACTTT. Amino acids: CASSPGQGVSPLHF.

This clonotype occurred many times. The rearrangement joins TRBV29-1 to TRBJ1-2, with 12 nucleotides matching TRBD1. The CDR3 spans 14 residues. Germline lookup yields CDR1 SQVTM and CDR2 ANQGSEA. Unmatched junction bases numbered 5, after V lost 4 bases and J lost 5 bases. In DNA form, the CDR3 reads TGCAGCGTTGGGGGGACAGGGGGCCGGTATGGCTACACCTTC. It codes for CSVGGTGGRYGYTF. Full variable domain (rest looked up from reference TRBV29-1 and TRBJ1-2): SAVISQKPSRDICQRGTSLTIQCQVDSQVTMMFWYRQQPGQSLTLIATANQGSEATYESGFVIDKFPISRPNLTFSTLTVSNMSPEDSSIYLCSVGGTGGRYGYTFGSGTRLTVV.